The 21 T cell receptor beta chains below come from one sample, sequenced in a study of T cell responses to AZD1222 COVID-19 vaccine. Using immunoSEQ multiplex PCR, the repertoire was profiled, and TCRdb retains in-frame clones only, with some absent. The sample shows under 200,000 clones, 75% to 95% of them seen only once. The sequencing here drew on peripheral blood, taken on day 0 of AZD1222 vaccination. These receptors originate from an adult in good health.

V gene TRBV11-3 combines with J gene TRBJ1-2; 9 positions agree with TRBD1. CDR3 length: 17 residues. With 5 bases clipped from V and 2 bases from J, the junction kept 12 bases outside the gene matches. In germline, CDR1 is SGHNT, CDR2 YENEEA. The CDR3 is CASSKGGQGTYNYGYTF. CDR3 coding DNA: TGTGCCAGCAGCAAAGGCGGACAGGGGACCTACAACTATGGCTACACCTTC.

The genes are TRBV6-5 and TRBJ1-3; D is possibly TRBD1 (5 bases). This CDR3 comprises 15 residues. Trimming cost V 6 bases and J 0 bases, with 12 bases left between them. Germline values: CDR1 MNHEY, CDR2 SVGAGI. The CDR3 region is CASSSLGGSGNTIYF. Written as DNA, the CDR3 is TGTGCCAGCAGCTCCCTGGGGGGCTCTGGAAACACCATATATTTT.

The V and J genes are TRBV5-1 and TRBJ1-5; D is unresolved. Germline V lookup: CDR1 SGHRS, CDR2 YFSETQ. This CDR3 contains 15 residues. V was shortened by 4 bases and J by 7 bases, with 18 bases between the two germline ends. For the CDR3, the DNA is TGCGCCAGCAGCCTTACGGGCGGAGTAGGACAGCCCCAGCATTTT. Translation: CASSLTGGVGQPQHF.

CDR3 nucleotide sequence: TGTGCCAGCACCTGGGGGGTCCCTGGAAACACCATATATTTT. Encoded protein: CASTWGVPGNTIYF. This sequence joins TRBV6-5 and TRBJ1-3; a possible D gene is TRBD1 (5 bases). V was trimmed by 7 bases and J by 2 bases, leaving 12 bases between them. The CDR3 totals 14 residues. Looked up from germline, CDR1 is MNHEY and CDR2 is SVGAGI.

This chain joins TRBV6-4 and TRBJ2-3; TRBD2 matches 9 bases. The trim removed 5 bases at V and 6 bases at J, leaving 12 bases unmatched. CDR1 is MRHNA, CDR2 SNTAGT, per germline. CDR3 length: 16 amino acids. The CDR3 nucleotides read TGTGCCAGCAGTAATCTGGCGGGGGGGGAAACGGATACGCAGTATTTT. This gives the protein CASSNLAGGETDTQYF.

CDR3 region: CASSEYVIRQVGNQPQHF. CDR3 DNA: TGTGCCAGCAGTGAATATGTGATTCGGCAGGTGGGCAATCAGCCCCAGCATTTT. This chain joins TRBV6-1 and TRBJ1-5; D not resolved. The CDR3 runs to 18 residues. Trimming pared 2 bases from V and 2 bases from J, leaving 19 bases between. From germline, CDR1 is MNHNS and CDR2 SASEGT.

V is TRBV29-1 and J is TRBJ1-1, with a tentative D call TRBD1 (5 bases). Trimming took 4 bases from V and 0 from J, leaving 9 bases between them. This CDR3 spans 13 amino acids. Germline values: CDR1 SQVTM, CDR2 ANQGSEA. The CDR3 loop reads CSVAGTLNTEAFF. CDR3 DNA: TGCAGCGTTGCTGGGACTTTGAACACTGAAGCTTTCTTT.

The CDR3: CASSPRLAGTANSPLHF. The CDR3, as DNA: TGTGCCAGCAGCCCCCGTCTCGCCGGGACAGCAAATTCACCCCTCCACTTT. The chain is built from TRBV7-2 and TRBJ1-6, with 7 positions matching TRBD1. Germline CDR1 SGHTA, CDR2 FQGNSA. CDR3 length: 17 residues. With V trimmed by 5 bases and J by 7 bases, 14 bases remained unmatched.

The rearrangement links TRBV10-3 to TRBJ1-1, with D unresolved. Between the trimmed V and J ends, which lost 6 bases and 4 bases, there was a span of 15 bases. The CDR3 contains 14 residues. From germline, CDR1 is ENHRY and CDR2 SYGVKD. The CDR3 loop reads CAIRERTPVTEAFF. The CDR3 DNA is TGTGCCATCAGGGAGCGCACCCCAGTCACTGAAGCTTTCTTT.

The rearrangement links TRBV9 to TRBJ1-1; D not resolved. The V end was cut by 3 bases, the J end by 4 bases, with 13 bases between. Germline V lookup: CDR1 SGDLS, CDR2 YYNGEE. CDR3 length: 14 residues. The CDR3 nucleotides read TGTGCCAGCAGCGGTCCGGGAGTTATCACTGAAGCTTTCTTT. It translates to CASSGPGVITEAFF. Based on the CDR3 plus reference TRBV9 and TRBJ1-1, the full variable domain is DSGVTQTPKHLITATGQRVTLRCSPRSGDLSVYWYQQSLDQGLQFLIQYYNGEERAKGNILERFSAQQFPDLHSELNLSSLELGDSALYFCASSGPGVITEAFFGQGTRLTVV.

The J gene is TRBJ2-1, the V gene TRBV24-1, with 8 bases lining up with TRBD2. Unmatched junction bases numbered 3, after V lost 3 bases and J lost 3 bases. The CDR3 has 15 residues. Germline V gene data show CDR1 as KGHDR and CDR2 as SFDVKD. CDR3: CATSDGTRDYNEQFF. CDR3 in DNA: TGTGCCACCAGTGATGGGACTAGGGACTACAATGAGCAGTTCTTC.

The V and J genes are TRBV7-9 and TRBJ2-1; TRBD2 matches at 9 bases. Germline V gene lookup returns CDR1 SEHNR and CDR2 FQNEAQ (reference sequence). The CDR3 is 15 residues long. The junction had 7 bases not matched to a gene; V was cut back by 6 bases and J by 4 bases. The CDR3 reads CASRNSGGSYNEQFF. The DNA of the CDR3 is TGTGCCAGCAGGAATAGCGGGGGATCTTACAATGAGCAGTTCTTC.

The rearrangement uses TRBV11-2 and TRBJ1-6, with D possibly TRBD1 on 5 matching bases. The V gene lost 2 bases and the J gene lost 8 bases, with 13 bases spanning the gap. This CDR3 has 15 amino acids. Looked up from germline, CDR1 is SGHAT and CDR2 is FQNNGV. The CDR3 bases are TGTGCCAGCAGCTTACAGGGCTCTCGGGATTCACCCCTCCACTTT. Translated: CASSLQGSRDSPLHF.

The chain uses TRBV9 and TRBJ1-6; D is uncertain. Trimming cost V 2 bases and J 8 bases, with 8 bases left between them. CDR1 and CDR2 (germline): SGDLS, YYNGEE. The length of the CDR3 is 13 residues. In DNA form, the CDR3 reads TGTGCCAGCAGCGTCGGCGGCCATTCACCCCTCCACTTT. It specifies CASSVGGHSPLHF.

This sequence joins TRBV5-4 and TRBJ1-1, with D unresolved. Per germline, CDR1 SGHNT and CDR2 YYREEE (reference sequence). V was cut by 3 bases and J by 1 base, with 4 bases left in between. CDR3 length: 12 amino acids. CDR3 loop: CASSSWNTEAFF. CDR3 coding DNA: TGTGCCAGCAGCTCTTGGAACACTGAAGCTTTCTTT.

The chain couples TRBV24-1 to TRBJ2-7; D is uncertain. The V gene's germline CDR1 is KGHDR and CDR2 SFDVKD. The CDR3 length is 13 residues. With 4 bases removed from V and 4 bases from J, the gap between germline ends came to 10 bases. CDR3 protein: CATSEPTRYEQYF. The DNA for the CDR3 is TGTGCCACCAGTGAGCCGACGAGATACGAGCAGTACTTC.

With respect to this clone: Mismatch with germline at one junction end may stem from a read error. J is TRBJ2-1 and V is TRBV7-9, with 10 nucleotides matching TRBD2. Germline CDR1 reads SEHNR; CDR2 reads FQNEAQ (reference sequence). The CDR3 is made up of 13 amino acids. Here the CDR3 reads CASSLAGDPLEFF. The CDR3 nucleotides read TGTGCCAGCAGCCTAGCGGGGGATCCCCTGGAGTTCTTC.

The chain employs TRBV6-1 and TRBJ1-1; possible D gene TRBD1, 6 bases. Trimming removed 2 bases at V and 4 bases at J, with 17 bases between. The CDR3 spans 16 residues. In germline, CDR1 is MNHNS, CDR2 SASEGT. The DNA for the CDR3 is TGTGCCAGCAGTGAATTGACAGGTGATATTGGCACTGAAGCTTTCTTT. This codes for CASSELTGDIGTEAFF.

V is TRBV2 and J is TRBJ1-1, with D unresolved. The CDR3 consists of 13 residues. The ends were cut back, 6 bases at V and 8 bases at J, with 16 bases in the middle. Germline values: CDR1 SNHLY, CDR2 FYNNEI. Here the CDR3 DNA reads TGTGCCAGCAGAAGCTTTGGGCAGTTGGAAGCTTTCTTT. Translation: CASRSFGQLEAFF.

V usage is TRBV2 and J usage is TRBJ2-5, with TRBD1 identical over 10 bases. With 5 bases clipped from V and 4 bases from J, the junction kept 1 base outside the gene matches. Germline V CDR1 and CDR2: SNHLY, FYNNEI. CDR3 length: 13 amino acids. CDR3 sequence reads: CASSRDRGETQYF. The CDR3 nucleotides are TGTGCCAGCAGTCGGGACAGGGGAGAGACCCAGTACTTC.

The chain's CDR3 is CASSREGRILPQHF. The CDR3 DNA sequence: TGTGCCAGCTCACGAGAGGGGAGAATACTGCCCCAGCATTTT. The chain combines TRBV28 with TRBJ1-5; possible D gene TRBD1, 5 bases. Germline V gives CDR1 MDHEN, CDR2 SYDVKM. V was shortened by 8 bases and J by 9 bases, with 20 bases between the two germline ends. CDR3 size: 14 residues.